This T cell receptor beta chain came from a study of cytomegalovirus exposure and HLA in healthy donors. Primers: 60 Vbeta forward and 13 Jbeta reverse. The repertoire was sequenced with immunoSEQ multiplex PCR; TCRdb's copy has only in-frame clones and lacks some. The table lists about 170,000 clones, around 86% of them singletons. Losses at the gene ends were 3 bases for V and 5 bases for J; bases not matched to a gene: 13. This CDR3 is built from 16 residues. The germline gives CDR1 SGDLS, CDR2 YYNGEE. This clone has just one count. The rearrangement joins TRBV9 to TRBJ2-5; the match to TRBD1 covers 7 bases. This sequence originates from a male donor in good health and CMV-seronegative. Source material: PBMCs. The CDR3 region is CASSAHRGGMGETQYF. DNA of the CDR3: TGTGCCAGCAGCGCCCACAGAGGGGGCATGGGGGAGACCCAGTACTTC.